Detailed here is one T cell receptor beta chain. It lacks a known antigen. Base qualities are missing; no much larger clone stands one base away. TCRbeta CDR3 regions were amplified from genomic DNA by means of the immunoSEQ Assay, a bias-controlled multiplex PCR. Per the authors' processing: The number of nucleated cells in each sample was estimated by amplification of reference gene primers within the assay. Sequence reads were collapsed and filtered to measure the absolute abundance of every unique TCRbeta CDR3 rearrangement. For each sample, productive Simpson clonality was calculated as the square root of Simpson's diversity index over productive rearrangements. In TCRdb, the immuneACCESS table is reduced to in-frame sequences with V and J assigned. These tables do not hold every clone; where another copy was compared, an unresolved V gene accounts for under half, and the others remain unexplained. Clone size and the V and J calls come from that table; the DNA yielded D and trimming. The sample table lists roughly 200,000 clones, nearly 90% of them with a count of one. The ten top clones hold around 3.7% of the sample.

This sample was taken from a study of blood T cell repertoires in COVID-19 (dated by TCRdb to about 2020). Describing the broader study: Samples covering the acute and convalescent phases of COVID-19 were provided by collaborators in the United States, Italy and Spain. Deeply sampled blood TCRbeta repertoires from subjects exposed to, actively infected with, or recovered from COVID-19 were included in the dataset. The prospective study material was composed of cDNA or gDNA derived from T cells, B-cell-depleted T cells, or PBMCs. Samples came from the ongoing ImmuneRACE study (first 160 participants) plus 1,254 subjects from 6 global collaborators. Sample metadata almost always included a de-identified subject ID, COVID-19 status, age in years and sex. HLA class I and class II types, where available, came from metadata supplied by the sample provider rather than from assay-based typing. The repertoires were made available in a free public database intended to serve as a resource for research on the immune response to SARS-CoV-2.

The study at large found these results: How much clinical and demographic metadata was included differed by source and by participant, and the metadata was provided uncurated.

Participants in the prospective study were enrolled through a virtual design, were aged about 18 to 90 years, and lived in 24 United States geographic areas. To assign participants to cohorts, the prospective study relied on clinical history that participants themselves reported in a screening survey and a study questionnaire. Mobile phlebotomists in the prospective study collected whole blood, serum and a nasopharyngeal or oropharyngeal swab from every participant. Over an approximately two-month period, participants in the prospective study had the option of providing additional blood draws and questionnaires. Before DNA extraction, prospective study blood samples were shipped either frozen or at room temperature. V gives up 2 bases and J gives up 6 bases, and the segment between their germline ends measures 11 bases. Looking up the germline V gene yields CDR1 MGHRA and CDR2 YSYEKL. The CDR3, from cysteine to phenylalanine, totals 13 residues. The DNA shown is the 39-base CDR3, in frame from base 1.

This clonotype was sampled from a woman aged 30 to 39 with acute COVID-19. Sequencing was carried out using PBMCs or T cells enriched from blood (not recorded which). The chain joins TRBV4-1 to TRBJ2-7, with the D gene too uncertain to name. The DNA sequence reads TGCGCCAGCAGCCAAACACCGGGTGGCGAGCAGTACTTC. Translated, it reads CASSQTPGGEQYF.